The clone carrying this T cell receptor (beta chain) appeared once. TCRdb re-called the 5' RACE reads with MiXCR, one entry per CDR3 protein. Among some 790,000 distinct CDR3 sequences, around a sixth were seen once, and the ten largest hold approximately 14%. With no exceptions, donors were healthy Caucasians. The data were taken from a study of identical twins. Germline lookup yields CDR1 SQVTM and CDR2 ANQGSEA. V shed 0 bases, J shed 8 bases, and the junction held 1 base outside the gene matches. This CDR3 contains 12 residues. These data were also reused for a study on T cells expressing NK-cell markers.

The sample taken for sequencing was PBMCs. V and J are TRBV29-1 and TRBJ2-1; 7 bases are a match to TRBD1. The receptor was derived from a woman younger than 35 in good health. The CDR3 here is CSVEEQGYEQFF. The CDR3 region has the DNA TGCAGCGTTGAAGAACAGGGGTATGAGCAGTTCTTC.